These 7 T cell receptor beta chains came from one sample sequenced in a study of prognosis after radiotherapy for stage I lung cancer. Amplification of TCR beta CDR3 from genomic DNA used two-round multiplex PCR. The first PCR round targeted every TRBV and TRBJ gene with specific primers. TCRdb reprocessed the multiplex PCR reads via MiXCR and lists one record per CDR3 protein. Of over 8,500 distinct CDR3 sequences in the sample, over 50% were seen once. Sequenced here: PBMCs, sampled before or after stereotactic body radiation therapy (not recorded which). All receptors come from a donor over 45 with non-small cell lung cancer.

V and J are TRBV2 and TRBJ1-6, with 9 nucleotides matching TRBD1. The CDR3 length is 14 residues. Trimming took 8 bases from V and 2 from J; bases not matched to a gene: 1. Germline V gives CDR1 SNHLY, CDR2 FYNNEI. CDR3 DNA sequence: TGTGCCAGCGGACAGGGGACCTATAATTCACCCCTCCACTTT. Its translation: CASGQGTYNSPLHF.

The rearrangement links TRBV30 to TRBJ2-1; 7 nucleotides match TRBD1. V shed 5 bases, J shed 2 bases, and the junction held 3 bases outside the gene matches. Germline assignment: CDR1 GTSNPN and CDR2 SVGIG (reference sequence). The CDR3 length is 13 residues. CDR3 loop: CAWDRVTYNEQFF. Written as DNA, the CDR3 is TGTGCCTGGGACAGGGTGACCTACAATGAGCAGTTCTTC. Together with reference TRBV30 and TRBJ2-1, the CDR3 gives the full variable domain: SQTIHQWPATLVQPVGSPLSLECTVEGTSNPNLYWYRQAAGRGLQLLFYSVGIGQISSEVPQNLSASRPQDRQFILSSKKLLLSDSGFYLCAWDRVTYNEQFFGPGTRLTVL.

By share, this clonotype counts as medium-sized. V is TRBV20-1 and J is TRBJ2-5; D ambiguous. The CDR3 is made up of 14 amino acids. Looked up from germline, CDR1 is DFQATT and CDR2 is SNEGSKA (reference sequence). V gave up 1 base and J gave up 1 base, with 10 bases separating them. The DNA for the CDR3 is TGCAGTGCTAGAGGTTCGTCCAGCCAAGAGACCCAGTACTTC. It specifies CSARGSSSQETQYF.

The chain joins TRBV5-1 to TRBJ2-7, with TRBD1 matching over 9 bases. Germline V gives CDR1 SGHRS, CDR2 YFSETQ. The CDR3 has 14 amino acids. V lost 4 bases to trimming and J lost 4 bases; unmatched junction nucleotides: 6. The CDR3 coding sequence is TGCGCCAGCAGCCCTCGGACAGGGGTGTACGAGCAGTACTTC. Its protein product is CASSPRTGVYEQYF.

There are a few counts of this clonotype. The chain is built from TRBV11-2 and TRBJ2-2; D possibly uses TRBD1 or TRBD2 (5 bases each). The germline V gene encodes CDR1 SGHAT and CDR2 FQNNGV. Trimming cost V 1 base and J 1 base, with 13 bases left between them. This CDR3 region has 17 residues. CDR3 nucleotide sequence: TGTGCCAGCAGCTTAGGTTTCGGGACGGGGAACACCGGGGAGCTGTTTTTT. This gives the protein CASSLGFGTGNTGELFF.

V gene TRBV11-2 combines with J gene TRBJ2-6; D might be TRBD1 (6 bases). Germline CDR1 and CDR2: SGHAT and FQNNGV. The ends were cut back, 0 bases at V and 1 base at J, with 16 bases in the middle. The CDR3 is 19 amino acids. The DNA for the CDR3 is TGTGCCAGCAGCTTAGAACAGGGAAGGATTTTATCTGGGGCCAACGTCCTGACTTTC. Amino acids: CASSLEQGRILSGANVLTF.

This CDR3 is CAMGQGGTGELFF. For the CDR3, the DNA is TGTGCCATGGGACAGGGGGGGACCGGGGAGCTGTTTTTT. The J gene is TRBJ2-2, the V gene TRBV10-3; 11 bases line up with TRBD1. Trimming took 9 bases from V and 5 from J; bases not matched to a gene: 2. This CDR3 region has 13 residues. CDR1 is ENHRY and CDR2 is SYGVKD in the germline V gene.